This T cell receptor (beta chain) was captured by sequencing in a study of T cell repertoires in ileal Crohn's disease. Study-wide points: Within the first postoperative year, endoscopy came at median approximately 6.9 months. Clonal expansions were more frequent in active smokers than non-smokers at surgery.

About this clone itself: What it binds is not known.

Sequenced by immunoSEQ multiplex PCR; TCRdb stores in-frame clones only, minus some. The table has roughly 4,000 clones, 85% seen once. Germline CDR1 reads SGHNT; CDR2 reads YYREEE (reference sequence). This CDR3 has 14 amino acids. V shed 1 base and J 2 bases; nucleotides not matched to a gene: 3. Time point given: neoterminal ileum biopsy at postoperative endoscopy, about 6 months after surgery. Patients were adults with ileal or ileocolonic Crohn's disease needing resection. The specimen sequenced was ileal tissue. This chain connects TRBV5-4 to TRBJ2-7; 7 nucleotides match TRBD2. This receptor was obtained from an adult with Crohn's disease. The CDR3 nucleotides read TGTGCCAGCAGCTTGAGCGGGGCCCCCTACGAGCAGTACTTC. It yields the protein CASSLSGAPYEQYF.